This passage covers 27 T cell receptor beta chains from one sample sequenced in a study of human T cells and chemical hapten exposure. Via MiXCR, TCRdb re-called the RACE reads, giving one row per CDR3 protein. The sample includes roughly 90,000 distinct CDR3 sequences, approximately 10% of them seen just once. Time point meaning: patch test 3, about 24 weeks after DPC sensitization. Treatment denoted: therapeutic diphenylcyclopropenone sensitization with weekly scalp DPC. The sample here was whole blood, taken in connection with sensitization to the hapten diphenylcyclopropenone (DPC). All receptors come from a woman in her twenties or thirties with alopecia areata. Some clones in this sample may be carry-over from other donors' samples.

This chain uses TRBV28 with TRBJ2-6; TRBD2 matches 9 bases. The J segment lost 1 base and the V segment lost 5 bases, leaving 9 bases of the junction unmatched. This CDR3 contains 18 residues. Germline CDR1 and CDR2: MDHEN and SYDVKM. The CDR3 reads CASSDLASGISGANVLTF. The CDR3 DNA is TGTGCCAGCAGTGACCTGGCTAGCGGGATTTCTGGGGCCAACGTCCTGACTTTC.

This clonotype was observed at least ten times. The V gene is TRBV6-1, the J gene TRBJ1-5, with 7 bases identical to TRBD1. Germline trimming cut 6 bases from V and 4 bases from J; bases unmatched to any gene: 9. The CDR3 length is 15 residues. CDR1 and CDR2 (germline): MNHNS, SASEGT. The CDR3 protein is CASRPMAGGNQPQHF. The CDR3 DNA sequence: TGTGCCAGCAGACCCATGGCAGGGGGTAATCAGCCCCAGCATTTT.

This clonotype came up many times. V is TRBV20-1 and J is TRBJ2-5, with 10 bases fitting TRBD2. CDR1 is DFQATT, CDR2 SNEGSKA, per germline (reference sequence). The V and J ends lost 3 bases and 5 bases, in that order; junction bases with no gene match: 6. CDR3 length: 14 amino acids. The CDR3: CSASPSGRGETQYF. In DNA, the CDR3 is TGCAGTGCTAGTCCTAGCGGGAGAGGCGAGACCCAGTACTTC.

The chain is built from TRBV19 and TRBJ2-1, with D maybe TRBD2 (5 bases). Trimming cost V 5 bases and J 1 base, with 9 bases left between them. This CDR3 comprises 14 residues. CDR1 is LNHDA, CDR2 SQIVND, per germline (reference sequence). The CDR3 is CASSLLESYNEQFF. The CDR3 nucleotides read TGTGCCAGTAGTTTACTAGAATCCTACAATGAGCAGTTCTTC.

There are many counts of this clonotype. The chain has TRBV28 and TRBJ2-5; 7 bases map to TRBD1. The CDR3 spans 16 residues. J gave up 0 bases and V 1 base, and 5 bases lay outside the gene matches. The germline gives CDR1 MDHEN, CDR2 SYDVKM. The CDR3 is CASSLSGDSHQETQYF. As DNA, the CDR3 is TGTGCCAGCAGTTTATCCGGGGACAGCCACCAAGAGACCCAGTACTTC.

The chain is built from TRBV28 and TRBJ2-7; 7 bases match TRBD1. Trimming at V came to 5 bases and at J to 3 bases, leaving 10 bases not matched to a gene. The CDR3 has 15 residues. In germline, CDR1 is MDHEN, CDR2 SYDVKM. CDR3 protein: CASSPLPGQSYEQYF. The DNA for the CDR3 is TGTGCCAGCAGTCCCCTACCGGGACAGAGCTACGAGCAGTACTTC.

This clonotype appeared a few times. This chain links TRBV2 with TRBJ2-5, with D perhaps TRBD1 (5 bases). The V and J ends lost 2 bases and 5 bases respectively, with 12 bases between them. CDR1 and CDR2 from the germline V gene are SNHLY and FYNNEI. CDR3 length: 14 residues. CDR3: CASSEPGAGETQYF. In DNA, the CDR3 is TGTGCCAGCAGTGAACCTGGGGCCGGGGAGACCCAGTACTTC.

Here the CDR3 reads CAVAGGPGGEQFF. CDR3 nucleotides: TGTGCCGTAGCGGGAGGGCCGGGTGGAGAGCAGTTCTTC. This chain links TRBV10-3 with TRBJ2-1, with 11 bases aligning to TRBD2. V was pared by 11 bases and J by 10 bases, with 10 bases of the junction left unmatched. The germline V gene has CDR1 ENHRY and CDR2 SYGVKD. This CDR3 is built from 13 residues.

The rearrangement uses TRBV4-2 and TRBJ1-5; D possibly corresponds to TRBD1 (5 bases). Germline V gene sequence: CDR1 LGHNA, CDR2 YNFKEQ. The V gene lost 0 bases and the J gene lost 4 bases, with 7 bases spanning the gap. CDR3 size: 14 residues. The CDR3 DNA follows: TGTGCCAGCAGCCAAGATCAGGGAAATCAGCCCCAGCATTTT. Its protein is CASSQDQGNQPQHF.

This clonotype was counted at least ten times. Mismatch with germline at one junction end may stem from a read error. The genes are TRBV3-1 and TRBJ1-2, with TRBD1 matching 7 bases. Per germline, CDR1 LGHDT and CDR2 YNNKEL (reference sequence). The CDR3 length is 14 residues. The chain's CDR3 is CASSQNNARDSWHF. The CDR3 DNA is TGTGCCAGCAGCCAAAACAATGCGCGGGACAGTTGGCACTTC.

The chain employs TRBV9 and TRBJ2-2; TRBD1 aligns across 8 bases. CDR1 SGDLS and CDR2 YYNGEE come from the germline V gene. Losses at the gene ends were 4 bases for V and 5 bases for J; bases not matched to a gene: 7. The CDR3 is 15 amino acids. The CDR3 here is CASSNSDRATGELFF. CDR3 DNA: TGTGCCAGCAGCAACTCGGACAGGGCGACCGGGGAGCTGTTTTTT.

The table lists this clonotype with a few counts. The rearrangement joins TRBV6-2 or TRBV6-3 to TRBJ2-7, with D perhaps matching TRBD2 (6 bases). The CDR3 runs to 14 residues. Germline V lookup: CDR1 MNHEY, CDR2 SVGEGT. V lost 5 bases, J lost 1 base, and 12 bases lay in between. The CDR3, as DNA: TGTGCCAGCAGTCCCGGGACTGGGTCCTACGAGCAGTACTTC. This sequence encodes CASSPGTGSYEQYF.

This clonotype was picked up many times. V usage is TRBV18 and J usage is TRBJ1-1, with unresolved D. CDR1 and CDR2 from the germline V gene are KGHSH and LQKENI. Trimming stripped 0 bases from V and 1 base from J, with 9 bases between. The CDR3 totals 15 residues. The CDR3 loop is CASSPPSKGNTEAFF. The CDR3 nucleotides are TGTGCCAGCTCACCACCGTCTAAGGGGAACACTGAAGCTTTCTTT.

This chain uses TRBV6-5 with TRBJ2-7; D gene uncertain. V lost 2 bases and J 8 bases, leaving 7 bases between the germline ends. The germline V gene has CDR1 MNHEY and CDR2 SVGAGI. The CDR3 covers 11 residues. The CDR3 DNA reads as TGTGCCAGCAGTTACGAGTATAAGCAGTACTTC. This translates into CASSYEYKQYF.

This clonotype appeared many times. This chain links TRBV20-1 with TRBJ2-3; the D is unclear. Germline assignment: CDR1 DFQATT and CDR2 SNEGSKA (reference sequence). Deletions cut 5 bases from V and 1 base from J, with 22 bases between. The CDR3 is made up of 17 amino acids. The CDR3 loop reads CSAFQATGSSGTDTQYF. The CDR3 region has the DNA TGCAGTGCTTTTCAAGCTACCGGATCCTCTGGCACAGATACGCAGTATTTT.

In this sample, this clonotype turned up many times. The chain carries TRBV2 and TRBJ1-2; TRBD1 might be the D (6 bases). Trimming cost V 3 bases and J 3 bases, with 17 bases left between them. Per germline, CDR1 SNHLY and CDR2 FYNNEI. This CDR3 has 16 residues. The CDR3 DNA is TGTGCCAGCAGTGATCTGGACAGCGCGTCCCACTATGGCTACACCTTC. It translates to CASSDLDSASHYGYTF.

This clonotype was seen ten or more times. Here the CDR3 reads CAISEGQTTGQAFF. CDR3 DNA sequence: TGTGCCATCAGTGAGGGACAGACAACCGGGCAAGCTTTCTTT. The gene calls are TRBV10-3 and TRBJ1-1, with D possibly being TRBD1 (6 bases). Germline lookup yields CDR1 ENHRY and CDR2 SYGVKD. The CDR3 has 14 amino acids. V lost 2 bases to trimming and J lost 9 bases, with 16 bases between them.

This clonotype has at least ten counts. The chain carries TRBV4-3 and TRBJ2-6; possibly TRBD1 or TRBD2 for D (5 bases each). Trimming took off 1 base at V and 4 bases at J, with 14 bases between the two ends. The CDR3 spans 17 residues. Germline V gene data show CDR1 as LGHNA and CDR2 as YSLEER. CDR3 loop: CASSQVVDGDGANVLTF. CDR3 DNA: TGCGCCAGCAGCCAAGTGGTTGACGGGGACGGGGCCAACGTCCTGACTTTC.

In this sample, this clonotype turned up many times. The chain uses TRBV7-3 and TRBJ1-5; D possibly corresponds to TRBD1 (5 bases). This CDR3 has 16 amino acids. Trimming stripped 4 bases from V and 2 bases from J, with 15 bases between. Per germline, CDR1 SGHTA and CDR2 FQGTGA. The CDR3 bases are TGTGCCAGCAGCTGCCGTGGGGGATTGGGCAATCAGCCCCAGCATTTT. This encodes CASSCRGGLGNQPQHF.

V gene TRBV10-3 combines with J gene TRBJ2-3, with 8 nucleotides matching TRBD1. CDR1 and CDR2 (germline): ENHRY, SYGVKD. CDR3 length: 22 amino acids. Germline trimming cut 6 bases from V and 3 bases from J; bases unmatched to any gene: 29. CDR3 protein: CAIRATPQGVVRTRFRTDTQYF. The CDR3 DNA follows: TGTGCCATCAGAGCCACGCCACAGGGGGTGGTTAGAACTAGATTCCGTACAGATACGCAGTATTTT.

This clonotype was detected a few times. The chain is built from TRBV7-6 and TRBJ2-7; TRBD1 matches 12 bases. V was clipped by 0 bases and J by 12 bases; unmatched bases: 6. CDR1 is SGHVS and CDR2 is FNYEAQ in the germline V gene. The CDR3 has 14 amino acids. The CDR3: CASSLAPGTGGSYF. DNA for the CDR3: TGTGCCAGCAGCTTAGCCCCCGGGACAGGGGGCTCGTACTTC.

Only a few counts were recorded for this clonotype. J is TRBJ1-5 and V is TRBV12-3 or TRBV12-4, with 9 bases fitting TRBD1. With V trimmed by 4 bases and J by 7 bases, 11 bases remained unmatched. There are 16 residues in the CDR3. Here the CDR3 reads CASSSSGTGLQQPQHF. CDR3 in DNA: TGTGCCAGCAGTTCATCCGGGACAGGGTTACAGCAGCCCCAGCATTTT.

The chain combines TRBV4-2 with TRBJ1-6; 7 bases map to TRBD1. J was trimmed by 4 bases and V by 0 bases; bases with no gene match: 12. CDR3 length: 19 residues. Looked up from germline, CDR1 is LGHNA and CDR2 is YNFKEQ. CDR3 loop: CASSQDVGTVLGYNSPLHF. CDR3 in DNA: TGTGCCAGCAGCCAAGATGTAGGGACAGTCTTGGGGTATAATTCACCCCTCCACTTT.

The chain couples TRBV19 to TRBJ1-4; 7 bases align to TRBD1. The germline gives CDR1 LNHDA, CDR2 SQIVND (reference sequence). V gave up 10 bases and J gave up 6 bases; unmatched junction bases: 8. There are 13 residues in the CDR3. The CDR3 spells CATQDREDEKLFF. CDR3 nucleotides: TGTGCCACACAAGACAGGGAGGATGAAAAACTGTTTTTT.

This clonotype has just a few counts. The chain combines TRBV7-6 with TRBJ1-1; 7 bases match TRBD1. This CDR3 comprises 13 residues. V gave up 5 bases and J gave up 3 bases; unmatched junction bases: 3. From germline, CDR1 is SGHVS and CDR2 FNYEAQ. CDR3 DNA: TGTGCCAGCAGCACCCAGGGGGACACTGAAGCTTTCTTT. Translating it yields CASSTQGDTEAFF.

This clonotype was counted at least ten times. The J gene is TRBJ2-4, the V gene TRBV18; D possibly matches TRBD1 or TRBD2 (5 bases each). The germline CDR1 and CDR2 sequences are KGHSH and LQKENI. The CDR3 totals 16 residues. With 5 bases removed from V and 7 bases from J, the gap between germline ends came to 21 bases. The chain's CDR3 is CASSTYSSMGVNIQYF. The CDR3 bases are TGTGCCAGCTCAACATACTCATCGATGGGGGTTAACATTCAGTACTTC.

This clonotype was counted between two and nine times. V and J are TRBV4-2 and TRBJ1-2, with D hard to call. Germline CDR1 and CDR2: LGHNA and YNFKEQ. The CDR3 runs 20 residues. V shed 0 bases and J shed 8 bases, with 31 bases lying between them. The CDR3 loop is CASSQDLLASGSAIARGYTF. The DNA for the CDR3 is TGTGCCAGCAGCCAAGATCTGCTGGCGTCGGGCAGCGCTATAGCCCGCGGCTACACCTTC.